This TCR beta chain was identified in a study of T cell responses to AZD1222 COVID-19 vaccine. Trimming left V 2 bases short and J 4 bases short, with 11 bases between. The CDR3 has 15 amino acids. CDR1 is MNHEY and CDR2 is SVGEGT in the germline V gene. The table came from immunoSEQ multiplex PCR; TCRdb's copy has only in-frame clones and leaves some out. Counted here are about 86,000 clones, 89% occurring once; the ten biggest clones make up around 2.2%. This clonotype originated in an adult in good health. The V gene is TRBV6-2 or TRBV6-3, the J gene TRBJ2-2; tentatively, D is TRBD2 (5 bases). Sequencing used peripheral blood, obtained on day 0 of AZD1222 vaccination. CDR3 amino acids: CASSYRRAPTGELFF. The CDR3 DNA reads as TGTGCCAGCAGTTACAGGCGGGCTCCCACCGGGGAGCTGTTTTTT.